The 32 T cell receptor beta chains presented below share a single source sample, sequenced in a study of cytomegalovirus exposure and HLA in healthy donors (TCRdb year 2017). The library came from the immunoSEQ multiplex PCR assay. The multiplex PCR relied on a mix of 60 forward primers for TCR Vbeta segments and 13 reverse primers for TCR Jbeta segments. TCRdb's version of the immuneACCESS table is confined to in-frame rearrangements and falls short of the full clone set. An unresolved V gene accounts for under half of the shortfall where checked; the remainder is of unknown origin. The sample has over 200,000 clones on record, 55% to 75% of them singletons. About 3% of the sample rests with the top ten. The sample consisted of PBMCs. Every receptor here comes from a man aged 35 to 55 in good health and CMV-seropositive.

The V and J genes are TRBV7-8 and TRBJ2-7; D remains unclear. Trimming left V 3 bases short and J 0 bases short, with 12 bases between. Germline CDR1 reads SGHVS; CDR2 reads FQNEAQ. The CDR3 runs to 15 residues. DNA for the CDR3: TGTGCCAGCAGCTTGGGTGGGCTTTACTCCTACGAGCAGTACTTC. The encoded protein is CASSLGGLYSYEQYF. Based on the CDR3 plus reference TRBV7-8 and TRBJ2-7, the full variable domain is GAGVSQSPRYKVAKRGQDVALRCDPISGHVSLFWYQQALGQGPEFLTYFQNEAQLDKSGLPSDRFFAERPEGSVSTLKIQRTQQEDSAVYLCASSLGGLYSYEQYFGPGTRLTVT.

V usage is TRBV19 and J usage is TRBJ1-4, with TRBD1 matching 7 bases. Per the germline V gene, CDR1 is LNHDA and CDR2 is SQIVND (reference sequence). The J segment lost 2 bases and the V segment lost 6 bases, leaving 6 bases of the junction unmatched. The CDR3 is made up of 15 amino acids. CDR3 nucleotides: TGTGCCAGTAGGGACCTACAGGGGACTAATGAAAAACTGTTTTTT. This encodes CASRDLQGTNEKLFF.

The gene calls are TRBV6-5 and TRBJ1-4, with D possibly TRBD1 on 6 matching bases. Germline V gene lookup returns CDR1 MNHEY and CDR2 SVGAGI. The CDR3 totals 15 residues. The V and J ends lost 2 bases and 14 bases respectively, with 21 bases between them. This CDR3 is CASSYDPGKQGVLFF. As DNA, the CDR3 is TGTGCCAGCAGTTACGATCCAGGGAAACAGGGCGTGCTGTTTTTT.

The chain joins TRBV19 to TRBJ1-2, with D tentatively TRBD1 (6 bases). The V end lost 0 bases, the J end lost 8 bases, and 16 bases lay between the germline ends. This CDR3 region has 15 residues. Germline-derived CDR1 and CDR2 are LNHDA and SQIVND (reference sequence). The CDR3 DNA reads TGTGCCAGTAGTATAGATGGACAGATCTCCTACGGCTACACCTTC. Amino acids: CASSIDGQISYGYTF.

This chain connects TRBV10-3 to TRBJ1-2, with D possibly matching TRBD1 (6 bases). CDR3 length: 16 residues. Germline-derived CDR1 and CDR2 are ENHRY and SYGVKD. V was pared by 5 bases and J by 1 base, with 17 bases between. The CDR3 bases are TGTGCCATCAGTACACCTCGGGACACCCTTAACTATGGCTACACCTTC. Amino acids: CAISTPRDTLNYGYTF.

V usage is TRBV7-2 and J usage is TRBJ1-2; D remains unclear. Germline V gene data show CDR1 as SGHTA and CDR2 as FQGNSA. The CDR3 has 16 residues. Trimming took 8 bases from V and 1 from J, leaving 20 bases between them. The CDR3 region is CASLLYASDYNYGYTF. CDR3 sequence (DNA): TGTGCCAGCCTCCTTTACGCTTCGGACTATAACTATGGCTACACCTTC.

There are a few counts of this clone. The chain carries TRBV4-3 and TRBJ1-4; D possibly corresponds to TRBD1 (6 bases). Germline CDR1 LGHNA, CDR2 YSLEER. The ends were cut back, 4 bases at V and 8 bases at J, with 17 bases in the middle. This CDR3 has 15 residues. CDR3 sequence (DNA): TGCGCCAGCAGCCCGGAGGGGGGGCCGGAAGAAAAACTGTTTTTT. Protein sequence: CASSPEGGPEEKLFF.

This clone was observed once. DNA of the CDR3: TGCGCCAGCAAACGGACAGGGAGCTCCTACGAGCAGTACTTC. Residues: CASKRTGSSYEQYF. This chain uses TRBV5-1 with TRBJ2-7, with TRBD1 identical over 8 bases. V shed 6 bases, J shed 0 bases, and the junction held 5 bases outside the gene matches. Germline V gives CDR1 SGHRS, CDR2 YFSETQ. The CDR3 sequence is 14 residues long.

This chain links TRBV9 with TRBJ2-3; the D gene is possibly TRBD1 (5 bases). The germline CDR1 and CDR2 sequences are SGDLS and YYNGEE. The CDR3 is 14 residues long. Trimming left V 5 bases short and J 2 bases short, with 12 bases between. Here the CDR3 DNA reads TGTGCCAGCAGTGTAACAGGATTCACAGATACGCAGTATTTT. It specifies CASSVTGFTDTQYF.

The V and J genes are TRBV5-1 and TRBJ2-7; 7 nucleotides line up with TRBD1. CDR3 length: 14 residues. J gave up 2 bases and V 2 bases, and 4 bases lay outside the gene matches. CDR1 and CDR2 (germline): SGHRS, YFSETQ. In DNA form, the CDR3 reads TGCGCCAGCAGCTTTGAGGGACAGACCTACGAGCAGTACTTC. This gives the protein CASSFEGQTYEQYF.

Only a few counts were recorded for this clone. The CDR3 DNA reads as TGCGCCAGCAGCTCAAAACAGGGATACACTGAAGCTTTCTTT. Amino acid sequence: CASSSKQGYTEAFF. The chain links TRBV5-1 to TRBJ1-1, with a tentative D call TRBD1 (6 bases). Germline assignment: CDR1 SGHRS and CDR2 YFSETQ. V was shortened by 3 bases and J by 3 bases, with 12 bases between the two germline ends. The length of the CDR3 is 14 residues.

V is TRBV28 and J is TRBJ1-5; 10 nucleotides match TRBD1. The CDR3 covers 14 residues. Germline values: CDR1 MDHEN, CDR2 SYDVKM. After removal of 4 bases from V and 7 bases from J, the junction contained 4 bases not matched to a gene. In DNA form, the CDR3 reads TGTGCCAGCAGTTCATTGGGACAGGGGCAGCCCCAGCATTTT. Translating gives CASSSLGQGQPQHF. Full variable domain (missing parts from reference TRBV28 and TRBJ1-5): DVKVTQSSRYLVKRTGEKVFLECVQDMDHENMFWYRQDPGLGLRLIYFSYDVKMKEKGDIPEGYSVSREKKERFSLILESASTNQTSMYLCASSSLGQGQPQHFGDGTRLSIL.

This clone was recorded a few times. This chain connects TRBV2 to TRBJ1-1; TRBD1 agrees at 9 bases. V shed 6 bases, J shed 5 bases, and the junction held 10 bases outside the gene matches. Per germline, CDR1 SNHLY and CDR2 FYNNEI. The CDR3 runs 15 residues. The CDR3 here is CASRLQGALVTEAFF. CDR3 bases: TGTGCCAGCAGGTTACAGGGGGCTTTGGTAACTGAAGCTTTCTTT.

The rearrangement uses TRBV19 and TRBJ2-7; 9 nucleotides match TRBD1. Germline V gene lookup returns CDR1 LNHDA and CDR2 SQIVND (reference sequence). There are 13 residues in the CDR3. The junction had 4 bases not matched to a gene; V was cut back by 5 bases and J by 5 bases. CDR3 loop: CASSLTGGDEQYF. The CDR3 coding sequence is TGTGCCAGTAGTCTTACAGGGGGCGACGAGCAGTACTTC.

The chain has TRBV10-3 and TRBJ1-2; 7 bases line up with TRBD1. J was trimmed by 1 base and V by 2 bases; bases with no gene match: 1. The CDR3 spans 14 residues. CDR1 ENHRY and CDR2 SYGVKD come from the germline V gene. The DNA of the CDR3 is TGTGCCATCAGTGAGGGACAGGATAACTATGGCTACACCTTC. Its translation: CAISEGQDNYGYTF.

The chain employs TRBV6-5 and TRBJ2-7, with TRBD2 as a possible D gene (5 bases). Trimming removed 5 bases from V and 3 bases from J, with 17 bases in between. The CDR3 is 15 residues long. Per germline, CDR1 MNHEY and CDR2 SVGAGI. As DNA, the CDR3 is TGTGCCAGCAGTCGCGAGATTCGGGGTGGCTACGAGCAGTACTTC. It encodes CASSREIRGGYEQYF.

The chain recombines TRBV11-3 with TRBJ2-3; TRBD2 matches 13 bases. The CDR3 extends over 17 amino acids. The V segment lost 1 base and the J segment 6 bases; nucleotides outside the gene matches: 7. Germline CDR1 reads SGHNT; CDR2 reads YENEEA. The CDR3 DNA reads TGTGCCAGCAGCTTAGGCCGGGGGACTAGCGGGGAGGATACGCAGTATTTT. Translated, it gives CASSLGRGTSGEDTQYF. The entire variable domain, with the rest obtained from reference TRBV11-3 and TRBJ2-3, is as follows: EAGVVQSPRYKIIEKKQPVAFWCNPISGHNTLYWYLQNLGQGPELLIRYENEEAVDDSQLPKDRFSAERLKGVDSTLKIQPAELGDSAVYLCASSLGRGTSGEDTQYFGPGTRLTVL.

V usage is TRBV13 and J usage is TRBJ2-7; 9 bases align to TRBD1. V dropped 1 base and J dropped 5; count of bases not matched to a gene: 12. The CDR3 is 17 residues long. The germline V gene has CDR1 PRHDT and CDR2 FYEKMQ (reference sequence). As DNA, the CDR3 is TGTGCCAGCAGCTTAGTGGTGGGACGGGACAGGGCACACGAGCAGTACTTC. This encodes CASSLVVGRDRAHEQYF. The variable domain in full, with the rest retrieved from reference TRBV13 and TRBJ2-7, is AAGVIQSPRHLIKEKRETATLKCYPIPRHDTVYWYQQGPGQDPQFLISFYEKMQSDKGSIPDRFSAQQFSDYHSELNMSSLELGDSALYFCASSLVVGRDRAHEQYFGPGTRLTVT.

The sample holds a few counts of this clone. The chain has TRBV7-2 and TRBJ2-5, with a tentative D call TRBD1 (5 bases). This CDR3 comprises 14 residues. Germline values: CDR1 SGHTA, CDR2 FQGNSA. Trimming stripped 3 bases from V and 3 bases from J, with 11 bases between. The CDR3 DNA reads as TGTGCCAGCAGCTTGGACATCCTCGAAGAGACCCAGTACTTC. Encoded protein: CASSLDILEETQYF.

This clone was found once. The rearrangement joins TRBV5-6 to TRBJ1-5; the D is unclear. CDR1 and CDR2 (germline): SGHDT, YYEEEE. There are 17 residues in the CDR3. The V end was cut by 1 base, the J end by 2 bases, with 16 bases between. The CDR3, as DNA: TGTGCCAGCAGCTTGCGGTCGTTCGGGGTTGGCAATCAGCCCCAGCATTTT. Translated, it gives CASSLRSFGVGNQPQHF.

The V gene is TRBV2, the J gene TRBJ2-6; D is ambiguous. The CDR3 sequence is 15 residues long. Germline V lookup: CDR1 SNHLY, CDR2 FYNNEI. Trimming removed 6 bases at V and 2 bases at J, with 11 bases between. CDR3 sequence: CASSQNLPGANVLTF. The DNA of the CDR3 is TGTGCCAGCAGCCAAAACCTACCTGGGGCCAACGTCCTGACTTTC.

Only one count was recorded for this clone. V is TRBV28 and J is TRBJ1-5; 10 bases line up with TRBD1. Germline V gene data show CDR1 as MDHEN and CDR2 as SYDVKM. The CDR3 runs to 17 residues. V shed 2 bases, J shed 5 bases, and the junction held 9 bases outside the gene matches. The CDR3, as DNA: TGTGCCAGCAGTTTACGAGGGACAGGGGTGATCGATCAGCCCCAGCATTTT. The encoded protein is CASSLRGTGVIDQPQHF.

The rearrangement uses TRBV5-1 and TRBJ2-3, with D maybe TRBD2 (6 bases). The germline CDR1 and CDR2 sequences are SGHRS and YFSETQ. The V gene lost 0 bases and the J gene lost 2 bases, with 13 bases spanning the gap. The CDR3 length is 16 residues. The CDR3 reads CASSLADGGFTDTQYF. The CDR3, as DNA: TGCGCCAGCAGCTTGGCCGACGGGGGTTTCACAGATACGCAGTATTTT.

The chain combines TRBV6-5 with TRBJ1-1, with a possible D match to TRBD1 (5 bases). The CDR3 loop spans 14 amino acids. The germline V gene has CDR1 MNHEY and CDR2 SVGAGI. V was pared by 5 bases and J by 1 base, with 11 bases between. This CDR3 is CASSEVGGNTEAFF. CDR3 nucleotides: TGTGCCAGCAGTGAAGTGGGGGGGAACACTGAAGCTTTCTTT.

The V and J genes are TRBV5-4 and TRBJ2-5; possibly TRBD2 for D (5 bases). V dropped 4 bases and J dropped 5 bases, with 18 bases sitting between them. The CDR3 is made up of 15 amino acids. Germline loops: CDR1 SGHNT, CDR2 YYREEE (reference sequence). In DNA form, the CDR3 reads TGTGCCAGCAGCCTTGGCCCAGCCGGAGGCGAGACCCAGTACTTC. It encodes CASSLGPAGGETQYF. The full variable domain, rest sourced from reference TRBV5-4 and TRBJ2-5, is ETGVTQSPTHLIKTRGQQVTLRCSSQSGHNTVSWYQQALGQGPQFIFQYYREEENGRGNFPPRFSGLQFPNYSSELNVNALELDDSALYLCASSLGPAGGETQYFGPGTRLLVL.

J is TRBJ2-6 and V is TRBV5-6; D may be TRBD1 (7 bases). This CDR3 is 17 amino acids long. Trimming took off 4 bases at V and 0 bases at J, with 14 bases between the two ends. Looked up from germline, CDR1 is SGHDT and CDR2 is YYEEEE. CDR3 sequence (DNA): TGTGCCAGCAGCGGAGGGACAGTTAGCTCTGGGGCCAACGTCCTGACTTTC. Translated, it gives CASSGGTVSSGANVLTF. The variable domain in full, with the rest retrieved from reference TRBV5-6 and TRBJ2-6, is DAGVTQSPTHLIKTRGQQVTLRCSPKSGHDTVSWYQQALGQGPQFIFQYYEEEERQRGNFPDRFSGHQFPNYSSELNVNALLLGDSALYLCASSGGTVSSGANVLTFGAGSRLTVL.

The chain employs TRBV5-1 and TRBJ2-7, with a possible D match to TRBD1 (7 bases). The ends were cut back, 1 base at V and 4 bases at J, with 15 bases in the middle. Germline V gene data show CDR1 as SGHRS and CDR2 as YFSETQ. This CDR3 region has 15 residues. CDR3 loop: CASSLRGRGAYEQYF. The CDR3, as DNA: TGCGCCAGCAGCTTGAGGGGGCGCGGGGCATACGAGCAGTACTTC.

The chain carries TRBV28 and TRBJ1-4; tentatively, D is TRBD1 (6 bases). Germline lookup yields CDR1 MDHEN and CDR2 SYDVKM. This CDR3 has 15 amino acids. Trimming stripped 6 bases from V and 3 bases from J, with 14 bases between. The CDR3 sequence: CASSPLDSSNEKLFF. CDR3 nucleotides: TGTGCCAGCAGCCCTTTGGACAGCTCTAATGAAAAACTGTTTTTT.

The rearrangement links TRBV2 to TRBJ1-1, with a tentative D call TRBD1 (5 bases). Per the germline V gene, CDR1 is SNHLY and CDR2 is FYNNEI. The CDR3 has 15 amino acids. V was clipped by 2 bases and J by 5 bases, with 15 bases between them. CDR3 bases: TGTGCCAGCAGTGAATTAGGCAGGGAGGAAACTGAAGCTTTCTTT. Translation gives CASSELGREETEAFF.

The V gene is TRBV5-5, the J gene TRBJ1-2, with 8 nucleotides matching TRBD1. With V trimmed by 9 bases and J by 8 bases, 18 bases remained unmatched. CDR3 size: 15 residues. Germline V CDR1 and CDR2: SGHKS, YYEKEE (reference sequence). In nucleotides, the CDR3 is TGTGCCACCGGAGTCCGGGACAGGAACTTGAACGGCTACACCTTC. This codes for CATGVRDRNLNGYTF.

A single count supports this clone. The rearrangement joins TRBV7-7 to TRBJ2-5; tentatively, D is TRBD2 (5 bases). Germline CDR1 is SSHAT and CDR2 is FNYEAQ (reference sequence). The V end was cut by 1 base, the J end by 5 bases, with 8 bases between. The CDR3 is made up of 13 amino acids. The CDR3: CASSLGPGETQYF. The DNA for the CDR3 is TGTGCCAGCAGCTTAGGGCCGGGGGAGACCCAGTACTTC.

This clone was seen once. The chain has TRBV5-4 and TRBJ2-3, with 11 nucleotides matching TRBD2. The CDR3 runs to 17 residues. Losses at the gene ends were 0 bases for V and 6 bases for J; bases not matched to a gene: 9. Germline assignment: CDR1 SGHNT and CDR2 YYREEE (reference sequence). In DNA, the CDR3 is TGTGCCAGCAGCTTGGGTGGGACTAGCGGTTTCTCGGATACGCAGTATTTT. Translating gives CASSLGGTSGFSDTQYF.